This TCR beta chain stems from a study of shared clonotypes between healthy human individuals. CD45RO-negative cells were positively selected for CCR7, leaving out terminally differentiated effector memory CD45RA+ cells. With 4 bases clipped from V and 0 bases from J, the junction kept 4 bases outside the gene matches. The CDR3 has 15 amino acids. CDR1 is SGHVS and CDR2 is FQNEAQ in the germline V gene. Assay execution took place at the deep level. The table came from immunoSEQ multiplex PCR; TCRdb's copy has only in-frame clones and leaves some out. The sample consists of about 2 million clones, about 95% of them appearing once.

The chain joins TRBV7-8 to TRBJ1-1; 8 nucleotides align to TRBD1. The source material was naive CD8+ T cells sorted from blood. The TCR comes from a man aged 18 to 30 in good health. Here the CDR3 reads CASSYRQGMNTEAFF. The CDR3 DNA sequence: TGTGCCAGCAGCTATCGACAGGGGATGAACACTGAAGCTTTCTTT.